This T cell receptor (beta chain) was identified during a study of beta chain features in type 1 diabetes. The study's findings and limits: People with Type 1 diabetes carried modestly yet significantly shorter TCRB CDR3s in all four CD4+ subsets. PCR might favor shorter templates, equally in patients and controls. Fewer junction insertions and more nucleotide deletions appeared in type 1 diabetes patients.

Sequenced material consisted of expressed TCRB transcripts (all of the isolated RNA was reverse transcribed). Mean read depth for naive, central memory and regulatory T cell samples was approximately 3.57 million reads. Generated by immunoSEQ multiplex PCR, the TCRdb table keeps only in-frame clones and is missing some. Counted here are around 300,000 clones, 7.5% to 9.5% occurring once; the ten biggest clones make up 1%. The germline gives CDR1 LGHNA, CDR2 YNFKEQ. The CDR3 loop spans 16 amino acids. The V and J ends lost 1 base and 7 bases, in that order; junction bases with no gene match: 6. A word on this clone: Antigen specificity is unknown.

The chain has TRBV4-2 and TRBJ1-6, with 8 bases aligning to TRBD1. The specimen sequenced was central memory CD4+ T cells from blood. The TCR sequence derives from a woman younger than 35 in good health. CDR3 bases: TGTGCCAGCAGCCAAGTGACAGGGGAGGGGAATTCACCCCTCCACTTT. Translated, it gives CASSQVTGEGNSPLHF.